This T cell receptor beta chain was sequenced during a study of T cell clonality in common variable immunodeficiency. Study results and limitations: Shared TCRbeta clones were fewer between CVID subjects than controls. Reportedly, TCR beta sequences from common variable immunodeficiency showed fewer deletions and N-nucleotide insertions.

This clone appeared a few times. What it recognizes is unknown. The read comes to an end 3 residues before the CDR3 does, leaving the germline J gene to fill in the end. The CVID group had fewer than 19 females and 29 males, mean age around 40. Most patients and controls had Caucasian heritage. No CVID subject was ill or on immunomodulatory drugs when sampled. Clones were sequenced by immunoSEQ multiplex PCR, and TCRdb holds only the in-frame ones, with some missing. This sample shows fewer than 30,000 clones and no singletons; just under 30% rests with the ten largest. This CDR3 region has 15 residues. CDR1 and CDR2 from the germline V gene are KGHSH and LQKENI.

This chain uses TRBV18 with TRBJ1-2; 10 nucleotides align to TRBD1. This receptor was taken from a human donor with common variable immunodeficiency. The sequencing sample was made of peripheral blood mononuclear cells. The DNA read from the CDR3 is TGTGCCAGCTCACCACCGGGGGACAGGGGAGCCGGC. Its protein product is CASSPPGDRGAG. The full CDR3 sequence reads CASSPPGDRGAGYTF.